These 26 T cell receptor beta chains were all obtained from the same sample, sequenced in a study of blood T cell repertoires in COVID-19. Produced via immunoSEQ multiplex PCR; TCRdb's table is partial and in-frame only. The data contain 45,000 to 65,000 clones, approximately 88% of them seen just once; the ten biggest clones take up 10% to 13%. The specimen was peripheral blood. The receptor source for this set is a man aged 30 to 39 with COVID-19, enrolled during active disease.

CDR3 in amino acids: CASSQTSGRGNEQFF. The CDR3 DNA sequence: TGTGCCAGCAGCCAGACTAGCGGGAGAGGGAATGAGCAGTTCTTC. The V call is TRBV14, the J call TRBJ2-1; 12 bases match TRBD2. This CDR3 is 15 amino acids long. The J segment lost 7 bases and the V segment lost 3 bases, leaving 4 bases of the junction unmatched. From germline, CDR1 is SGHDN and CDR2 FVKESK.

The V call is TRBV6-5, the J call TRBJ2-5; the match to TRBD1 covers 9 bases. Per germline, CDR1 MNHEY and CDR2 SVGAGI. The CDR3 contains 13 residues. V gave up 7 bases and J gave up 3 bases; unmatched junction bases: 3. The DNA for the CDR3 is TGTGCCAGCAAGGACAGGGGAAAAGAGACCCAGTACTTC. Protein sequence: CASKDRGKETQYF.

The chain employs TRBV15 and TRBJ2-7; TRBD2 matches 8 bases. J was trimmed by 4 bases and V by 0 bases; bases with no gene match: 5. The CDR3 sequence is 15 residues long. In germline, CDR1 is LNHNV, CDR2 YYDKDF (reference sequence). This CDR3 reads CATSREGAGGYEQYF. In DNA form, the CDR3 reads TGTGCCACCAGCAGAGAAGGGGCGGGAGGTTACGAGCAGTACTTC.

The chain couples TRBV14 to TRBJ2-1, with D perhaps TRBD1 (5 bases). The CDR3 is 12 amino acids. Trimming took off 5 bases at V and 14 bases at J, with 16 bases between the two ends. Per germline, CDR1 SGHDN and CDR2 FVKESK. CDR3 in amino acids: CASSKIPGIKFF. The CDR3 DNA reads as TGTGCCAGCAGCAAAATTCCAGGGATCAAGTTCTTC.

The rearrangement uses TRBV6-5 and TRBJ2-7; weak D call: TRBD2 (6 bases). The ends were cut back, 11 bases at V and 0 bases at J, with 14 bases in the middle. The CDR3 is 13 amino acids. Germline CDR1 reads MNHEY; CDR2 reads SVGAGI. The CDR3: CAVKRGNSYEQYF. CDR3 DNA sequence: TGTGCCGTAAAGCGCGGGAACTCCTACGAGCAGTACTTC.

This clone was observed a single time. The chain carries TRBV6-5 and TRBJ2-7; possibly TRBD1 for D (6 bases). The CDR3 is 15 amino acids. The germline gives CDR1 MNHEY, CDR2 SVGAGI. Trimming shortened V by 7 bases and J by 0 bases, and 16 bases separated the two germline ends. DNA for the CDR3: TGTGCCAGCACCAGTATTCGGGACAACTCCTACGAGCAGTACTTC. It codes for CASTSIRDNSYEQYF.

The rearrangement links TRBV18 to TRBJ2-4; D perhaps matches TRBD1 (7 bases). The germline V gene has CDR1 KGHSH and CDR2 LQKENI. The CDR3 length is 15 residues. V lost 0 bases to trimming and J lost 7 bases, with 13 bases between them. The CDR3 DNA reads as TGTGCCAGCTCACCACCGGAGGGGGCTGGTAACATTCAGTACTTC. Translating gives CASSPPEGAGNIQYF.

This clone has more than one count but fewer than ten. The rearrangement links TRBV19 to TRBJ2-5, with D perhaps matching TRBD1 (6 bases). This CDR3 comprises 15 residues. Trimming cost V 5 bases and J 7 bases, with 20 bases left between them. Germline V gene data show CDR1 as LNHDA and CDR2 as SQIVND (reference sequence). CDR3 coding DNA: TGTGCCAGTAGTGACCCGGGACACTCTAAAGGGACCCAGTACTTC. Protein: CASSDPGHSKGTQYF.

The V call is TRBV5-6, the J call TRBJ2-1; the D gene is possibly TRBD2 (6 bases). The CDR3 loop spans 15 amino acids. The V gene's germline CDR1 is SGHDT and CDR2 YYEEEE. V lost 0 bases and J 2 bases, leaving 9 bases between the germline ends. The DNA of the CDR3 is TGTGCCAGCAGCTTGGGGGGCGGGACCTACAATGAGCAGTTCTTC. Residues: CASSLGGGTYNEQFF.

V usage is TRBV4-1 and J usage is TRBJ1-2; D gene uncertain. Trimming removed 4 bases at V and 4 bases at J, with 22 bases between. The V gene's germline CDR1 is MGHRA and CDR2 YSYEKL. The CDR3 is made up of 17 amino acids. CDR3 residues: CASSPQPSAAGSYGYTF. The CDR3 DNA sequence: TGCGCCAGCAGCCCCCAACCCTCGGCGGCCGGTAGCTATGGCTACACCTTC.

The rearrangement joins TRBV6-1 to TRBJ2-5; TRBD2 matches 8 bases. Trimming cost V 2 bases and J 4 bases; bases outside gene matches: 6. Germline loops: CDR1 MNHNS, CDR2 SASEGT. The CDR3 spans 15 residues. The CDR3, as DNA: TGTGCCAGCAGTGAAAATCCGGGACTAGGAGAGACCCAGTACTTC. This sequence encodes CASSENPGLGETQYF.

The CDR3 DNA reads TGTGCCAGCAGCGCACCGGGACAGGGCAAAAACATTCAGTACTTC. Translated: CASSAPGQGKNIQYF. The J gene is TRBJ2-4, the V gene TRBV5-6, with TRBD1 identical over 9 bases. The CDR3 covers 15 residues. After removal of 4 bases from V and 3 bases from J, the junction contained 5 bases not matched to a gene. Germline assignment: CDR1 SGHDT and CDR2 YYEEEE.

Only a few counts were recorded for this clone. The genes are TRBV3-1 (or the pseudogene TRBV3-2) and TRBJ2-7; 11 positions match TRBD2. This CDR3 is built from 19 residues. Losses at the gene ends were 7 bases for V and 4 bases for J; bases not matched to a gene: 21. Germline lookup yields CDR1 LGHDT and CDR2 YNNKEL (reference sequence). The CDR3 DNA reads TGTGCCAGCACCCTACGTACCGGGACTAGCGGCGGATTTGTTTACGAGCAGTACTTC. It yields the protein CASTLRTGTSGGFVYEQYF.

V is TRBV4-2 and J is TRBJ1-1, with 11 nucleotides matching TRBD1. The CDR3 contains 18 residues. V gave up 0 bases and J gave up 12 bases; unmatched junction bases: 18. Germline V CDR1 and CDR2: LGHNA, YNFKEQ. CDR3 region: CASSQEVGLGQGVEMSFF. The CDR3 nucleotides read TGTGCCAGCAGCCAAGAAGTCGGGCTGGGACAGGGGGTGGAGATGTCTTTCTTT.

The chain has TRBV7-3 and TRBJ2-7, with 9 bases that match TRBD2. The CDR3 runs 16 residues. CDR1 is SGHTA, CDR2 FQGTGA, per germline. The J segment lost 3 bases and the V segment lost 0 bases, leaving 6 bases of the junction unmatched. CDR3 in DNA: TGTGCCAGCAGCTTAACGGCTAGCGGGACCGTCTACGAGCAGTACTTC. Protein: CASSLTASGTVYEQYF.

This chain links TRBV2 with TRBJ2-3; possibly TRBD1 for D (6 bases). Germline V lookup: CDR1 SNHLY, CDR2 FYNNEI. The CDR3 covers 15 residues. V was trimmed by 1 base and J by 2 bases, leaving 10 bases between them. The CDR3 DNA sequence: TGTGCCAGCAGTGAAGGCAGGACAGTCACAGATACGCAGTATTTT. Translation gives CASSEGRTVTDTQYF.

This clone has a single count. V and J are TRBV7-8 and TRBJ1-2; D might be TRBD1 (6 bases). The V end was cut by 5 bases, the J end by 8 bases, with 18 bases between. This CDR3 comprises 14 residues. The V gene's germline CDR1 is SGHVS and CDR2 FQNEAQ. Here the CDR3 DNA reads TGTGCCAGCAGCCCAGGGACAAATCCAAACGGCTACACCTTC. It yields the protein CASSPGTNPNGYTF.

The V and J genes are TRBV2 and TRBJ2-7, with 11 positions matching TRBD1. Germline trimming cut 7 bases from V and 4 bases from J; bases unmatched to any gene: 12. Per germline, CDR1 SNHLY and CDR2 FYNNEI. This CDR3 has 16 amino acids. CDR3 DNA sequence: TGTGCCAGCACCCGTGAAGGCGGGACAGGGGGTTACGAGCAGTACTTC. As protein: CASTREGGTGGYEQYF.

The rearrangement links TRBV6-5 to TRBJ1-2, with D tentatively TRBD1 (5 bases). V dropped 5 bases and J dropped 6 bases, with 10 bases sitting between them. The CDR3 spans 12 residues. The germline V gene encodes CDR1 MNHEY and CDR2 SVGAGI. CDR3 region: CASSPQGNGYTF. The CDR3 DNA sequence: TGTGCCAGCAGTCCCCAGGGAAATGGCTACACCTTC.

The rearrangement joins TRBV10-3 to TRBJ1-6; 9 positions match TRBD1. Germline lookup yields CDR1 ENHRY and CDR2 SYGVKD. V lost 2 bases to trimming and J lost 9 bases; unmatched junction nucleotides: 8. The CDR3 spans 16 residues. The CDR3 is CAISEQPGQGSSPLHF. DNA of the CDR3: TGTGCCATCAGTGAGCAACCGGGACAGGGATCTTCACCCCTCCACTTT.

J is TRBJ1-5 and V is TRBV28, with D possibly TRBD1 on 5 matching bases. Germline V gives CDR1 MDHEN, CDR2 SYDVKM. V was trimmed by 8 bases and J by 7 bases, leaving 9 bases between them. CDR3 size: 11 residues. The CDR3 loop reads CASRKGQPQHF. The CDR3 DNA reads TGTGCCAGCCGGAAGGGGCAGCCCCAGCATTTT.

The V gene is TRBV4-1, the J gene TRBJ1-5, with D tentatively TRBD1 (5 bases). CDR3 size: 17 residues. V lost 1 base and J 7 bases, leaving 20 bases between the germline ends. The germline gives CDR1 MGHRA, CDR2 YSYEKL. The CDR3 region has the DNA TGCGCCAGCAGCCAAGGTTCCCTGGAGACACAGGCCCAGCCCCAGCATTTT. The encoded protein is CASSQGSLETQAQPQHF.

The V and J genes are TRBV11-3 and TRBJ2-1, with 11 bases that match TRBD1. With 1 base clipped from V and 1 base from J, the junction kept 6 bases outside the gene matches. The V gene's germline CDR1 is SGHNT and CDR2 YENEEA. The CDR3 length is 18 residues. CDR3 loop: CASSLGAGQGVSYNEQFF. CDR3 nucleotides: TGTGCCAGCAGCTTAGGGGCGGGACAGGGGGTTTCCTACAATGAGCAGTTCTTC.

The chain recombines TRBV2 with TRBJ1-5; the D gene is possibly TRBD1 (6 bases). CDR1 and CDR2 (germline): SNHLY, FYNNEI. The CDR3 consists of 13 residues. Trimming took 6 bases from V and 6 from J, leaving 12 bases between them. The CDR3 loop is CASRGGGVQPQHF. As DNA, the CDR3 is TGTGCCAGCAGGGGAGGGGGAGTTCAGCCCCAGCATTTT.

The CDR3 nucleotides are TGCGCTCCAAGGACAGGGAGTTCCTACGAGCAGTACTTC. Its protein is CAPRTGSSYEQYF. The rearrangement links TRBV23-1 to TRBJ2-7; TRBD1 matches 8 bases. TRBV23-1 carries the ORF label, with uncertain function. The length of the CDR3 is 13 residues.

This clone was observed a handful of times. The rearrangement joins TRBV29-1 to TRBJ1-1; a possible D gene is TRBD1 (5 bases). CDR1 and CDR2 (germline): SQVTM, ANQGSEA. The V end lost 5 bases, the J end lost 11 bases, and 21 bases lay between the germline ends. The CDR3 is 13 residues long. The CDR3 protein is CSVKADAGLRAFF. CDR3 nucleotides: TGCAGCGTTAAGGCCGACGCGGGGCTTAGGGCTTTCTTT.